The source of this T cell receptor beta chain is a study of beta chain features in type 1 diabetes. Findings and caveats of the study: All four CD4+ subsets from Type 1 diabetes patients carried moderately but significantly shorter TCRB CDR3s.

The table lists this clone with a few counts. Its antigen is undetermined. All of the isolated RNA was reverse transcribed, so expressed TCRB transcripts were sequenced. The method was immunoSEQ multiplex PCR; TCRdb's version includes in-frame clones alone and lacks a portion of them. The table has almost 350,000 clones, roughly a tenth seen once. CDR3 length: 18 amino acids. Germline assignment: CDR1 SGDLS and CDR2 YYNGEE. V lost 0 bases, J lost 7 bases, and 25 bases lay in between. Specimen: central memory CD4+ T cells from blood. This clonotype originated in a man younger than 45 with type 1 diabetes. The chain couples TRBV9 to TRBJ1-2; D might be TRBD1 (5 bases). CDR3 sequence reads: CASSVEGPGEPPLGGYTF. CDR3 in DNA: TGTGCCAGCAGCGTAGAGGGTCCGGGGGAACCCCCACTGGGTGGCTACACCTTC. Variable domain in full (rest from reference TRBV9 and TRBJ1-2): DSGVTQTPKHLITATGQRVTLRCSPRSGDLSVYWYQQSLDQGLQFLIQYYNGEERAKGNILERFSAQQFPDLHSELNLSSLELGDSALYFCASSVEGPGEPPLGGYTFGSGTRLTVV.